The entry below gives a single T cell receptor beta chain sequence along with its context. Trimming took 0 bases from V and 2 from J, leaving 12 bases between them. CDR1 SGDLS and CDR2 YYNGEE come from the germline V gene. This CDR3 has 15 amino acids. The data are from a study of identical twins. TCRdb re-analysed the 5' RACE reads in MiXCR, keeping a single row per CDR3 protein. The repertoire holds 650,000 to 750,000 distinct CDR3 sequences, with 21% as singletons. The sample also formed part of further work on T cells expressing NK-cell markers.

The sample consisted of PBMCs. The V and J genes are TRBV9 and TRBJ2-7; a weak D match, TRBD2 (6 bases). This receptor was identified in a woman younger than 35 in good health. CDR3 nucleotide sequence: TGTGCCAGCAGCGTAGACGGGGGTAACACCTACGAGCAGTACTTC. Amino acid sequence: CASSVDGGNTYEQYF.